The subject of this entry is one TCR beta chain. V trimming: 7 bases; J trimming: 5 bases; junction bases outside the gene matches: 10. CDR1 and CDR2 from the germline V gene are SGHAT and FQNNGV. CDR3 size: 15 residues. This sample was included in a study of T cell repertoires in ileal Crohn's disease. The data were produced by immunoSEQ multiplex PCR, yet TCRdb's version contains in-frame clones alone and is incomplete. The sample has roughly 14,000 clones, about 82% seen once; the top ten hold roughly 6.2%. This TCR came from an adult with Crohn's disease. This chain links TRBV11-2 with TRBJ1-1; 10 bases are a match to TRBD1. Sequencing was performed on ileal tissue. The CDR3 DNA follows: TGTGCCAGCACCGTAGCGACAGGGGGCAAGACTGAAGCTTTCTTT. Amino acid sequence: CASTVATGGKTEAFF. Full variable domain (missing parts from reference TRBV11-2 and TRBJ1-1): EAGVAQSPRYKIIEKRQSVAFWCNPISGHATLYWYQQILGQGPKLLIQFQNNGVVDDSQLPKDRFSAERLKGVDSTLKIQPAKLEDSAVYLCASTVATGGKTEAFFGQGTRLTVV.